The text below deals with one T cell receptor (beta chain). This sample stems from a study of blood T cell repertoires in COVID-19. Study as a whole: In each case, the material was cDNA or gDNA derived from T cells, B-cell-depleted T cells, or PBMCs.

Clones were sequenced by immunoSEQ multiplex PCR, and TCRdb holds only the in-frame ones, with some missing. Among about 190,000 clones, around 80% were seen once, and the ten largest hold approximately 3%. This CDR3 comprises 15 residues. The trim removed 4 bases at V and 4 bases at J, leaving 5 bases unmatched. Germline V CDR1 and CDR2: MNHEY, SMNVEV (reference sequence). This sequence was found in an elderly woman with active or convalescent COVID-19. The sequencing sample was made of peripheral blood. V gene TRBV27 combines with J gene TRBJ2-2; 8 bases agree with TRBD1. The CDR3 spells CASSSTGASTGELFF. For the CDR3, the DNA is TGTGCCAGCAGTTCGACAGGGGCTTCCACCGGGGAGCTGTTTTTT.